Sequencing of this T cell receptor beta chain was carried out in a study of cytomegalovirus exposure and HLA in healthy donors. Study conclusions and caveats: It was reported that TCR beta sequences correctly inferred the HLA-A and HLA-B alleles for most subjects.

In regard to this clone: Its antigen is as yet unknown.

V shed 2 bases and J 7 bases; nucleotides not matched to a gene: 5. Germline CDR1 GTSNPN, CDR2 SVGIG (reference sequence). CDR3 length: 13 residues. The PCR ran on 60 Vbeta and 13 Jbeta primers. Libraries were prepared by immunoSEQ multiplex PCR; TCRdb keeps only in-frame clonotypes and omits some of them. The sample holds around 130,000 clones, around 70% seen once. The clonotype originates from a young man in good health and CMV-seronegative. The chain couples TRBV30 to TRBJ1-5; 7 bases agree with TRBD1. Source material: PBMCs. The CDR3, as DNA: TGTGCCTGGAGTCTTACAGGGGTCCAGCCCCAGCATTTT. This translates into CAWSLTGVQPQHF.